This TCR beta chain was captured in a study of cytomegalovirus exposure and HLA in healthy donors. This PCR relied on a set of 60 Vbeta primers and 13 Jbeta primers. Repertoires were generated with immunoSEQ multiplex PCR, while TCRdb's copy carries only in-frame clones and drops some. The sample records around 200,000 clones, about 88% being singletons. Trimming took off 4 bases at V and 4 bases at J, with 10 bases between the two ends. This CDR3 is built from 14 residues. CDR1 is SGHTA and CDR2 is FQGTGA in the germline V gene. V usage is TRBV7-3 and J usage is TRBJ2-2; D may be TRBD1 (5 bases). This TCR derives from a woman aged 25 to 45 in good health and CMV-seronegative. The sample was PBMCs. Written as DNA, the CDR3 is TGTGCCAGCAGCTCATCAGGGTTCACCGGGGAGCTGTTTTTT. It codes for CASSSSGFTGELFF.